These 5 T cell receptor beta chains originate from one sample sequenced in a study of CD4 T cells in relation to SARS-CoV-2 and coronaviruses. Measured with immunoSEQ multiplex PCR; TCRdb has only the in-frame clones, and not every one. The data contain about 59,000 clones, roughly 90% of them seen just once; the ten biggest clones take up approximately 1.5%. Before the COVID-19 pandemic, during about 2010-2018, CD4+ T cells were taken from unexposed donors. The sequencing input was memory CD4+ T cells from PBMCs. These receptors were obtained from a human donor in good health.

CDR3 in DNA: TGTGCCAGCAGACGACAGGCCCGACAGCCCCAGCATTTT. The encoded protein is CASRRQARQPQHF. This chain uses TRBV6-5 with TRBJ1-5; possible D gene TRBD1, 6 bases. V was trimmed by 6 bases and J by 7 bases, leaving 13 bases between them. The CDR3 is made up of 13 amino acids. Germline V lookup: CDR1 MNHEY, CDR2 SVGAGI.

This chain uses TRBV4-1 with TRBJ2-7, with D perhaps assigned TRBD1 or TRBD2 (5 bases each). The V end was cut by 1 base, the J end by 3 bases, with 16 bases between. Germline V gene lookup returns CDR1 MGHRA and CDR2 YSYEKL. There are 16 residues in the CDR3. CDR3 amino acids: CASSQGLRWDGYEQYF. In nucleotides, the CDR3 is TGCGCCAGCAGCCAAGGTTTGCGTTGGGACGGCTACGAGCAGTACTTC.

This clone has only one observation. The rearrangement joins TRBV19 to TRBJ2-2; D call uncertain. Germline CDR1 is LNHDA and CDR2 is SQIVND (reference sequence). This CDR3 is 16 amino acids long. Trimming shortened V by 5 bases and J by 0 bases, and 13 bases separated the two germline ends. CDR3 loop: CASSGHGLANTGELFF. For the CDR3, the DNA is TGTGCCAGTAGTGGGCATGGCCTCGCGAACACCGGGGAGCTGTTTTTT.

The rearrangement uses TRBV4-1 and TRBJ1-5, with 8 positions matching TRBD1. This CDR3 has 15 amino acids. The germline V gene has CDR1 MGHRA and CDR2 YSYEKL. V shed 4 bases, J shed 6 bases, and the junction held 8 bases outside the gene matches. The CDR3 region has the DNA TGCGCCAGCAGCCCTACGGACAGGGTGGTTCAGCCCCAGCATTTT. Residues: CASSPTDRVVQPQHF.

Here the CDR3 reads CASSFLTLVNYGYTF. CDR3 nucleotide sequence: TGTGCCAGCAGCTTTCTTACACTGGTTAACTATGGCTACACCTTC. V is TRBV7-9 and J is TRBJ1-2; D is unresolved. V dropped 3 bases and J dropped 1 base, with 12 bases sitting between them. The CDR3 spans 15 residues. CDR1 is SEHNR and CDR2 is FQNEAQ in the germline V gene (reference sequence).